Below are 31 T cell receptor beta chains sequenced from a single sample in a study of PD-L1 blockade in urothelial cancer. Time point in this sample: pretreatment peripheral blood. Profiling relied on immunoSEQ multiplex PCR, and the TCRdb table lists in-frame clones only, not all of them. This sample yields approximately 50,000 clones, of which 80% to 85% are seen a single time; approximately 1.9% belongs to the top ten. The sample was PBMCs, taken around atezolizumab (anti-PD-L1) treatment. The receptors originated from a man aged 50 to 59 with urothelial cancer.

This clone was detected once. The CDR3 is CAWSKGQGPQETQYF. The CDR3, as DNA: TGTGCCTGGAGTAAAGGACAGGGCCCCCAAGAGACCCAGTACTTC. This chain joins TRBV30 and TRBJ2-5, with 8 bases aligning to TRBD1. V lost 2 bases and J lost 1; bases outside the gene matches: 6. The length of the CDR3 is 15 residues. The V gene's germline CDR1 is GTSNPN and CDR2 SVGIG (reference sequence).

This chain connects TRBV18 to TRBJ2-7; possible D gene TRBD1, 6 bases. The length of the CDR3 is 13 residues. The V gene's germline CDR1 is KGHSH and CDR2 LQKENI. Trimming took 3 bases from V and 3 from J, leaving 9 bases between them. The chain's CDR3 is CASSPLQGYEQYV. CDR3 DNA: TGTGCCAGCTCACCTTTACAGGGCTACGAGCAGTACGTC.

The count of this clone is one. V usage is TRBV9 and J usage is TRBJ1-2; D is perhaps TRBD1 (5 bases). Germline CDR1 SGDLS, CDR2 YYNGEE. V was shortened by 4 bases and J by 6 bases, with 19 bases between the two germline ends. The CDR3 loop spans 15 amino acids. CDR3 in DNA: TGTGCCAGCAGCACCGTACGCCCCAGGGTAAATGGCTACACCTTC. Translation: CASSTVRPRVNGYTF.

The V and J genes are TRBV6-1 and TRBJ1-2; TRBD1 is a possible D gene (6 bases). This CDR3 spans 14 amino acids. V lost 0 bases and J lost 3, with 8 bases in between. CDR1 is MNHNS, CDR2 SASEGT, per germline. The CDR3 loop is CASSEAGAHYGYTF. DNA for the CDR3: TGTGCCAGCAGTGAAGCGGGGGCCCACTATGGCTACACCTTC.

The chain uses TRBV14 and TRBJ1-2; TRBD1 might be the D (5 bases). Trimming left V 4 bases short and J 6 bases short, with 21 bases between. The CDR3 covers 16 residues. The germline V gene has CDR1 SGHDN and CDR2 FVKESK. The CDR3 bases are TGTGCCAGCAGCCGCTATTGGGCAGGGAGGGATGATGGCTACACCTTC. The encoded protein is CASSRYWAGRDDGYTF.

This chain joins TRBV19 and TRBJ2-2; weak D call: TRBD2 (5 bases). This CDR3 has 12 amino acids. Trimming took 3 bases from V and 8 from J, leaving 7 bases between them. Germline CDR1 and CDR2: LNHDA and SQIVND (reference sequence). As DNA, the CDR3 is TGTGCCAGTAGTATGGGAGCGGGGGAGCTGTTTTTT. Protein product: CASSMGAGELFF.

This clone has just one count. The rearrangement joins TRBV5-1 to TRBJ2-2; TRBD1 matches 7 bases. Trimming at V came to 0 bases and at J to 1 base, leaving 3 bases not matched to a gene. The V gene's germline CDR1 is SGHRS and CDR2 YFSETQ. There are 16 residues in the CDR3. The CDR3 region is CASSLETGMNTGELFF. CDR3 sequence (DNA): TGCGCCAGCAGCTTGGAGACAGGGATGAACACCGGGGAGCTGTTTTTT.

This chain joins TRBV7-9 and TRBJ2-1; 11 bases agree with TRBD2. After removal of 1 base from V and 4 bases from J, the junction contained 3 bases not matched to a gene. This CDR3 is built from 16 residues. Germline loops: CDR1 SEHNR, CDR2 FQNEAQ (reference sequence). Here the CDR3 reads CASSLEASGGYNEQFF. CDR3 in DNA: TGTGCCAGCAGCTTAGAGGCTAGCGGGGGGTACAATGAGCAGTTCTTC.

The rearrangement uses TRBV6-5 and TRBJ2-3; weak D call: TRBD2 (6 bases). This CDR3 region has 13 residues. Germline loops: CDR1 MNHEY, CDR2 SVGAGI. Trimming pared 3 bases from V and 6 bases from J, leaving 10 bases between. CDR3: CASSYRRADTQYF. CDR3 bases: TGTGCCAGCAGTTATCGGAGGGCCGATACGCAGTATTTT.

The V and J genes are TRBV9 and TRBJ2-5, with a weak D call TRBD2 (6 bases). CDR3 length equals 15 residues. CDR1 SGDLS and CDR2 YYNGEE come from the germline V gene. V lost 2 bases and J lost 2, with 13 bases in between. The CDR3 region is CASSVRSGDQETQYF. CDR3 sequence (DNA): TGTGCCAGCAGCGTCCGATCGGGGGATCAAGAGACCCAGTACTTC.

This clone appeared a single time. CDR3 loop: CASSEEPGGSFVAFF. The CDR3 DNA sequence: TGTGCCAGCAGTGAAGAGCCGGGGGGTAGTTTCGTGGCTTTCTTT. The chain links TRBV2 to TRBJ1-1; perhaps TRBD1 as D (5 bases). Between the trimmed V and J ends, which lost 1 base and 11 bases, there was a span of 20 bases. The CDR3 is 15 amino acids. Per the germline V gene, CDR1 is SNHLY and CDR2 is FYNNEI.

This clone was counted a few times. This rearrangement joins TRBV2 to TRBJ2-2, with D maybe TRBD1 (6 bases). This CDR3 comprises 12 residues. The germline V gene encodes CDR1 SNHLY and CDR2 FYNNEI. V was pared by 5 bases and J by 5 bases, with 6 bases between. Here the CDR3 reads CASSTGTGELFF. CDR3 sequence (DNA): TGTGCCAGCAGTACAGGGACCGGGGAGCTGTTTTTT.

The rearrangement uses TRBV11-2 and TRBJ2-3; tentative D call: TRBD2 (5 bases). Per germline, CDR1 SGHAT and CDR2 FQNNGV. V was shortened by 5 bases and J by 8 bases, with 14 bases between the two germline ends. The CDR3 runs to 13 residues. CDR3 bases: TGTGCCAGCAGCCCAGCTCCGGGATTTACGCAGTATTTT. This gives the protein CASSPAPGFTQYF. The full variable domain, rest sourced from reference TRBV11-2 and TRBJ2-3, is EAGVAQSPRYKIIEKRQSVAFWCNPISGHATLYWYQQILGQGPKLLIQFQNNGVVDDSQLPKDRFSAERLKGVDSTLKIQPAKLEDSAVYLCASSPAPGFTQYFGPGTRLTVL.

V usage is TRBV5-1 and J usage is TRBJ1-6; D remains unclear. Per germline, CDR1 SGHRS and CDR2 YFSETQ. With 3 bases removed from V and 0 bases from J, the gap between germline ends came to 16 bases. The CDR3 is 18 residues long. This chain's CDR3 is CASSWATGRSSYNSPLHF. CDR3 DNA sequence: TGCGCCAGCAGCTGGGCGACCGGAAGAAGCTCCTATAATTCACCCCTCCACTTT.

The J gene is TRBJ2-7, the V gene TRBV18; TRBD1 matches at 11 bases. The CDR3 sequence is 13 residues long. After removal of 4 bases from V and 5 bases from J, the junction contained 1 base not matched to a gene. CDR1 is KGHSH and CDR2 is LQKENI in the germline V gene. CDR3 in amino acids: CASSRDRGNEQYF. CDR3 sequence (DNA): TGTGCCAGCTCACGGGACAGGGGGAACGAGCAGTACTTC.

This clone was observed a handful of times. J is TRBJ2-3 and V is TRBV9; D may be TRBD2 (7 bases). CDR3 length equals 18 residues. CDR1 and CDR2 (germline): SGDLS, YYNGEE. The V end was cut by 1 base, the J end by 2 bases, with 20 bases between. The CDR3 DNA sequence: TGTGCCAGCAGCGTAACCCCAGGGAGGGGGGGATACACAGATACGCAGTATTTT. Protein sequence: CASSVTPGRGGYTDTQYF.

The V gene is TRBV18, the J gene TRBJ2-2, with a weak D call TRBD1 (6 bases). With 6 bases removed from V and 6 bases from J, the gap between germline ends came to 11 bases. This CDR3 spans 13 amino acids. Looked up from germline, CDR1 is KGHSH and CDR2 is LQKENI. The CDR3, as DNA: TGTGCCAGCTCTTATAACAGGGCCGGGGAGCTGTTTTTT. Its translation: CASSYNRAGELFF.

The V and J genes are TRBV5-1 and TRBJ2-5; D perhaps matches TRBD1 (5 bases). The CDR3 has 13 amino acids. CDR1 and CDR2 from the germline V gene are SGHRS and YFSETQ. V lost 5 bases and J 5 bases, leaving 13 bases between the germline ends. CDR3 amino acids: CASRQGVVETQYF. Written as DNA, the CDR3 is TGCGCCAGCAGGCAAGGGGTAGTGGAGACCCAGTACTTC.

CDR3 amino acids: CASSVVSTGGEQYV. As DNA, the CDR3 is TGTGCCAGCAGTGTCGTATCCACAGGGGGCGAGCAGTACGTC. The chain has TRBV2 and TRBJ2-7; 8 bases agree with TRBD1. V lost 4 bases, J lost 6 bases, and 8 bases stayed unmatched. The CDR3 extends over 14 amino acids. Germline lookup yields CDR1 SNHLY and CDR2 FYNNEI.

V and J are TRBV5-1 and TRBJ1-1; D not certain. Trimming removed 0 bases at V and 1 base at J, with 16 bases between. Germline CDR1 reads SGHRS; CDR2 reads YFSETQ. The CDR3 totals 17 residues. For the CDR3, the DNA is TGCGCCAGCAGCTTGGGTAGCGGGGTACGGACGAACACTGAAGCTTTCTTT. Translation: CASSLGSGVRTNTEAFF.

This clone was seen only once. The V and J genes are TRBV5-1 and TRBJ2-1; D is possibly TRBD2 (6 bases). V was trimmed by 4 bases and J by 2 bases, leaving 10 bases between them. Germline lookup yields CDR1 SGHRS and CDR2 YFSETQ. CDR3 length equals 14 residues. CDR3 region: CASSAGGTYNEQFF. The CDR3 DNA is TGCGCCAGCAGCGCAGGAGGGACCTACAATGAGCAGTTCTTC.

The chain uses TRBV15 and TRBJ2-3; D may be TRBD2 (7 bases). CDR1 is LNHNV and CDR2 is YYDKDF in the germline V gene (reference sequence). The V gene lost 3 bases and the J gene lost 8 bases, with 15 bases spanning the gap. The CDR3 extends over 14 amino acids. CDR3 nucleotides: TGTGCCACCAGCAGCGCCGGGGGGCGAGGTACGCAGTATTTT. It codes for CATSSAGGRGTQYF. Variable domain in full (rest from reference TRBV15 and TRBJ2-3): DAMVIQNPRYQVTQFGKPVTLSCSQTLNHNVMYWYQQKSSQAPKLLFHYYDKDFNNEADTPDNFQSRRPNTSFCFLDIRSPGLGDTAMYLCATSSAGGRGTQYFGPGTRLTVL.

This chain links TRBV7-8 with TRBJ1-1; tentative D call: TRBD1 (6 bases). The length of the CDR3 is 11 residues. Germline V gene data show CDR1 as SGHVS and CDR2 as FQNEAQ. V lost 1 base and J lost 12, with 9 bases in between. CDR3 protein: CASSLGGQPFF. For the CDR3, the DNA is TGTGCCAGCAGCTTAGGTGGACAGCCTTTCTTT. The whole variable domain, filled in from reference TRBV7-8 and TRBJ1-1, reads GAGVSQSPRYKVAKRGQDVALRCDPISGHVSLFWYQQALGQGPEFLTYFQNEAQLDKSGLPSDRFFAERPEGSVSTLKIQRTQQEDSAVYLCASSLGGQPFFGQGTRLTVV.

The gene calls are TRBV12-5 and TRBJ2-5, with 7 bases aligning to TRBD2. This CDR3 contains 16 residues. J gave up 2 bases and V 2 bases, and 8 bases lay outside the gene matches. The germline V gene has CDR1 LGHNT and CDR2 FRNRAP. Here the CDR3 reads CASGLTTSAQQETQYF. The DNA for the CDR3 is TGTGCTAGTGGTTTGACCACTAGCGCCCAACAAGAGACCCAGTACTTC.

This chain links TRBV14 with TRBJ2-1, with 9 bases lining up with TRBD1. Germline values: CDR1 SGHDN, CDR2 FVKESK. This CDR3 spans 16 amino acids. Trimming removed 2 bases from V and 6 bases from J; junction bases left unmatched: 8. The CDR3 sequence: CASSQYTGGLPNEQFF. As DNA, the CDR3 is TGTGCCAGCAGCCAATATACAGGGGGCTTACCCAATGAGCAGTTCTTC. The variable domain in full, completed from reference TRBV14 and TRBJ2-1, reads EAGVTQFPSHSVIEKGQTVTLRCDPISGHDNLYWYRRVMGKEIKFLLHFVKESKQDESGMPNNRFLAERTGGTYSTLKVQPAELEDSGVYFCASSQYTGGLPNEQFFGPGTRLTVL.

This chain connects TRBV5-4 to TRBJ2-7; D is uncertain. The CDR3 spans 13 residues. With 1 base removed from V and 7 bases from J, the gap between germline ends came to 12 bases. Per the germline V gene, CDR1 is SGHNT and CDR2 is YYREEE (reference sequence). CDR3 sequence reads: CASSLYASWEQYF. CDR3 nucleotide sequence: TGTGCCAGCAGCTTGTATGCGTCGTGGGAGCAGTACTTC.

The rearrangement uses TRBV29-1 and TRBJ2-5; tentative D call: TRBD1 (5 bases). V was clipped by 7 bases and J by 2 bases, with 14 bases between them. CDR1 is SQVTM and CDR2 is ANQGSEA in the germline V gene. This CDR3 region has 13 residues. The CDR3 sequence: CSAATESQETQYF. The DNA of the CDR3 is TGCAGCGCTGCGACAGAGAGTCAAGAGACCCAGTACTTC.

The chain recombines TRBV5-1 with TRBJ1-2; 8 bases map to TRBD1. CDR1 and CDR2 from the germline V gene are SGHRS and YFSETQ. With V trimmed by 5 bases and J by 8 bases, 14 bases remained unmatched. This CDR3 region has 15 residues. CDR3 region: CASRPLTGDSMGYTF. CDR3 nucleotide sequence: TGCGCCAGCAGACCTTTGACAGGGGACAGTATGGGCTACACCTTC.

J is TRBJ1-2 and V is TRBV29-1; D is ambiguous. Between the trimmed V and J ends, which lost 5 bases and 3 bases, there was a span of 10 bases. From germline, CDR1 is SQVTM and CDR2 ANQGSEA. CDR3 length: 12 residues. In DNA form, the CDR3 reads TGCAGCGTTAGTCATGGAGACTATGGCTACACCTTC. Protein: CSVSHGDYGYTF.

A few counts support this clone. The CDR3 sequence: CASNKGRNDSPLHF. In DNA form, the CDR3 reads TGTGCCAGCAATAAAGGGAGGAATGATTCACCCCTCCACTTT. The chain combines TRBV6-5 with TRBJ1-6, with D uncertain. The CDR3 is 14 residues long. V dropped 7 bases and J dropped 8 bases, with 15 bases sitting between them. Germline V gene sequence: CDR1 MNHEY, CDR2 SVGAGI.

V and J are TRBV7-9 and TRBJ2-5; D may be TRBD2 (7 bases). The CDR3 runs to 15 residues. Trimming pared 5 bases from V and 1 base from J, leaving 14 bases between. Per the germline V gene, CDR1 is SEHNR and CDR2 is FQNEAQ (reference sequence). CDR3 nucleotides: TGTGCCAGCAGCACCGGGGGGCCTCCCCAAGAGACCCAGTACTTC. It specifies CASSTGGPPQETQYF.